This T cell receptor beta chain was sequenced during a study of T cells after yellow fever vaccination. Study at large: Each low-cell-number fraction was prepared by means of SMART-Seq v4 Ultra Low Input. Study-level findings and limits: Re-detected after boosting: most primary clones, about 95% of CD4 and roughly 90% of CD8. Researchers noted that a small share of clonotypes showed up in both CD4 and CD8 compartments. A secondary response was less intense yet reached its peak sooner, at day 5 versus 15.

The CDR3 length is 14 residues. One entry per CDR3 protein, called by TCRdb with MiXCR from the 5' RACE reads. The sample has hundreds of thousands of distinct CDR3 sequences, around 12% seen once. Remarks on this clonotype: Its target is not known. Germline and junction disagree at one end, which may indicate a read error.

Source: PBMCs, taken on the day of the yellow fever booster vaccination. The clonotype was recovered from a man aged 25 to 45 who received the YFV17D yellow fever vaccine. The rearrangement links TRBV12-3 or TRBV12-4 to TRBJ2-3, with a tentative D call TRBD2 (5 bases). This CDR3 is CASSIASRTDTHYF. Written as DNA, the CDR3 is TGTGCCAGCAGTATAGCGTCGCGCACAGATACGCATTATTTT.